These 24 T cell receptor beta chains came from one sample sequenced in a study of human T cells and chemical hapten exposure. TCRdb reprocessed the RACE reads via MiXCR and lists one record per CDR3 protein. The sample lists tens of thousands of distinct CDR3 sequences, approximately 5.5% occurring once. Time point meaning: healthy volunteer bleed at 6 weeks. The total RNA was obtained from whole blood that was not fractionated. The sample comprised whole blood. These receptors were obtained from a human donor in good health. Some clones in this sample may be carry-over from other donors' samples.

This clonotype was recorded at least ten times. This chain links TRBV30 with TRBJ2-1, with 13 nucleotides matching TRBD2. With 0 bases clipped from V and 4 bases from J, the junction kept 0 bases outside the gene matches. Looked up from germline, CDR1 is GTSNPN and CDR2 is SVGIG (reference sequence). The CDR3 loop spans 15 amino acids. CDR3 region: CAWSVLAGGYNEQFF. The CDR3 coding sequence is TGTGCCTGGAGTGTACTAGCGGGAGGGTACAATGAGCAGTTCTTC.

As regards this clonotype: One end of the junction varies from germline; a read error may be responsible. V is TRBV3-1 and J is TRBJ1-2; 7 bases agree with TRBD1. This CDR3 is built from 15 residues. Germline lookup yields CDR1 LGHDT and CDR2 YNNKEL (reference sequence). In nucleotides, the CDR3 is TGTGCCAGCAGCCAAGAAGGACAGGTCCCCTATGTCTACACCTTC. This sequence encodes CASSQEGQVPYVYTF. The variable domain in full, with the rest retrieved from reference TRBV3-1 and TRBJ1-2, is DTAVSQTPKYLVTQMGNDKSIKCEQNLGHDTMYWYKQDSKKFLKIMFSYNNKELIINETVPNRFSPKSPDKAHLNLHINSLELGDSAVYFCASSQEGQVPYVYTFGSGTRLTVV.

Ten or more counts support this clonotype. The gene calls are TRBV28 and TRBJ2-4, with D possibly TRBD1 on 6 matching bases. Germline CDR1 MDHEN, CDR2 SYDVKM. The CDR3 has 14 amino acids. With 10 bases removed from V and 6 bases from J, the gap between germline ends came to 19 bases. The CDR3 sequence: CATLGHEMRNIQYF. The CDR3, as DNA: TGTGCCACCCTGGGACACGAGATGAGAAACATTCAGTACTTC.

This clonotype was counted ten times or more. The V and J genes are TRBV30 and TRBJ1-4; D remains ambiguous. The germline V and J ends were trimmed by 3 bases and 8 bases, with 10 bases remaining between them. This CDR3 contains 12 residues. CDR1 GTSNPN and CDR2 SVGIG come from the germline V gene (reference sequence). CDR3 residues: CAWRHNAEKLFF. CDR3 nucleotides: TGTGCCTGGAGACACAACGCAGAAAAACTGTTTTTT.

This clonotype was seen repeatedly, ten times or more. The V call is TRBV20-1, the J call TRBJ2-1, with TRBD2 identical over 8 bases. This CDR3 is built from 16 residues. The germline V gene has CDR1 DFQATT and CDR2 SNEGSKA (reference sequence). Unmatched junction bases numbered 9, after V lost 0 bases and J lost 5 bases. This chain's CDR3 is CSARDPFGRANNEQFF. CDR3 sequence (DNA): TGCAGTGCTAGAGATCCATTCGGGAGGGCCAACAATGAGCAGTTCTTC.

To note about this clonotype: A clone one base away is much larger, so this may be a read error. J is TRBJ2-1 and V is TRBV5-1; 7 bases line up with TRBD2. Germline V gene sequence: CDR1 SGHRS, CDR2 YFSETQ. The CDR3 consists of 12 residues. The DNA for the CDR3 is TGCACCAGCAATCTAGCGGACAATGAGCAGTTCTTC. Amino acids: CTSNLADNEQFF.

The table lists this clonotype with many counts. The chain links TRBV7-9 to TRBJ1-1, with 9 bases aligning to TRBD1. Germline loops: CDR1 SEHNR, CDR2 FQNEAQ (reference sequence). V was clipped by 5 bases and J by 4 bases; unmatched bases: 5. CDR3 length: 14 amino acids. CDR3 sequence reads: CASSSGQGSTEAFF. CDR3 nucleotide sequence: TGTGCCAGCAGCAGTGGACAGGGGAGCACTGAAGCTTTCTTT.

This clonotype showed up many times. This chain uses TRBV12-3 or TRBV12-4 with TRBJ2-3; D is perhaps TRBD2 (7 bases). CDR3 length: 15 amino acids. Trimming took 3 bases from V and 3 from J, leaving 13 bases between them. The CDR3 spells CASSLGAGVTDTQYF. The CDR3 nucleotides are TGTGCCAGCAGTTTGGGGGCGGGAGTAACAGATACGCAGTATTTT.

This clonotype showed up many times. The chain joins TRBV20-1 to TRBJ1-5; D gene ambiguous. CDR1 and CDR2 from the germline V gene are DFQATT and SNEGSKA (reference sequence). Trimming removed 0 bases at V and 7 bases at J, with 13 bases between. The CDR3 extends over 14 amino acids. CDR3 sequence (DNA): TGCAGTGCTAGAGATGAAGTTAGACGGCAGCCCCAGCATTTT. Translation gives CSARDEVRRQPQHF.

In its sample, this clonotype is medium-sized. The J gene is TRBJ2-1, the V gene TRBV7-6; no reliable D call. CDR3 length: 11 residues. Germline values: CDR1 SGHVS, CDR2 FNYEAQ. V was cut by 5 bases and J by 10 bases, with 9 bases left in between. This chain's CDR3 is CASSPDWEQFF. DNA for the CDR3: TGTGCCAGCAGCCCCGACTGGGAGCAGTTCTTC.

This clonotype has at least ten counts. The J gene is TRBJ1-1, the V gene TRBV29-1; D ambiguous. V was cut by 0 bases and J by 3 bases, with 26 bases left in between. Per germline, CDR1 SQVTM and CDR2 ANQGSEA. CDR3 length equals 19 residues. The CDR3 reads CSVEEPKTAPPREDTEAFF. In DNA form, the CDR3 reads TGCAGCGTTGAAGAACCCAAGACTGCCCCCCCACGGGAGGACACTGAAGCTTTCTTT.

The gene calls are TRBV11-2 and TRBJ1-2; tentative D call: TRBD1 (5 bases). Germline CDR1 is SGHAT and CDR2 is FQNNGV. The CDR3 sequence is 15 residues long. Between the trimmed V and J ends, which lost 0 bases and 6 bases, there was a span of 14 bases. The CDR3 loop reads CASSLEKGVRHGYTF. The CDR3 coding sequence is TGTGCCAGCAGCTTAGAAAAAGGGGTTCGGCATGGCTACACCTTC.

This clonotype was observed a few times. The rearrangement uses TRBV7-2 and TRBJ1-5, with D possibly TRBD1 on 6 matching bases. With 4 bases removed from V and 6 bases from J, the gap between germline ends came to 19 bases. Germline assignment: CDR1 SGHTA and CDR2 FQGNSA. The CDR3 consists of 16 residues. In DNA form, the CDR3 reads TGTGCCAGCAGCTCCCCGGACAGTTTGTCATCTCAGCCCCAGCATTTT. Amino acid sequence: CASSSPDSLSSQPQHF.

By share, this clonotype ranks as medium-sized. This chain links TRBV7-9 with TRBJ2-3; 8 bases line up with TRBD1. Germline V lookup: CDR1 SEHNR, CDR2 FQNEAQ (reference sequence). Losses at the gene ends were 5 bases for V and 1 base for J; bases not matched to a gene: 17. The CDR3 runs to 19 residues. The CDR3 loop is CASSTPVRGQLDGTDTQYF. The CDR3, as DNA: TGTGCCAGCAGCACCCCCGTCAGGGGGCAGCTGGATGGCACAGATACGCAGTATTTT.

This clonotype was seen at least ten times. The V and J genes are TRBV4-3 and TRBJ2-7, with D possibly TRBD1 on 5 matching bases. Germline CDR1 LGHNA, CDR2 YSLEER. The CDR3 spans 13 residues. Trimming removed 0 bases at V and 6 bases at J, with 9 bases between. CDR3 coding DNA: TGCGCCAGCAGCCAAGATCTGGGGCGCGAGCAGTACTTC. Translation: CASSQDLGREQYF.

This clonotype was counted a few times. The chain links TRBV20-1 to TRBJ2-1, with 11 bases that match TRBD2. From germline, CDR1 is DFQATT and CDR2 SNEGSKA (reference sequence). CDR3 length: 16 residues. V trimming: 6 bases; J trimming: 3 bases; junction bases outside the gene matches: 10. This CDR3 reads CSAQTTLAGGYNEQFF. The CDR3 DNA follows: TGCAGTGCCCAGACGACCCTAGCGGGGGGCTACAATGAGCAGTTCTTC.

This clonotype was seen at least ten times. V gene TRBV4-2 combines with J gene TRBJ2-6, with D possibly matching TRBD2 (6 bases). The CDR3 runs 17 residues. The V gene's germline CDR1 is LGHNA and CDR2 YNFKEQ. Trimming left V 0 bases short and J 0 bases short, with 9 bases between. The CDR3, as DNA: TGTGCCAGCAGCCAAGATGGGGGGTCCTCTGGGGCCAACGTCCTGACTTTC. Residues: CASSQDGGSSGANVLTF.

This clonotype was counted ten times or more. V is TRBV20-1 and J is TRBJ2-2; 8 bases are a match to TRBD2. CDR1 DFQATT and CDR2 SNEGSKA come from the germline V gene (reference sequence). CDR3 length: 14 residues. V shed 6 bases, J shed 1 base, and the junction held 4 bases outside the gene matches. CDR3: CSAGRDLNTGELFF. As DNA, the CDR3 is TGCAGTGCCGGGAGGGACCTGAACACCGGGGAGCTGTTTTTT.

This clonotype was seen repeatedly, ten times or more. The chain uses TRBV10-3 and TRBJ2-1, with 15 bases fitting TRBD2. Trimming took 4 bases from V and 6 from J; bases not matched to a gene: 7. This CDR3 has 17 amino acids. Germline assignment: CDR1 ENHRY and CDR2 SYGVKD. The CDR3 region is CAISAGLAGGPVNEQFF. The CDR3 DNA reads as TGTGCCATCAGTGCAGGACTAGCGGGGGGGCCAGTCAATGAGCAGTTCTTC.

The chain links TRBV7-2 to TRBJ2-1; D is possibly TRBD2 (5 bases). This CDR3 spans 16 amino acids. The V and J ends lost 4 bases and 0 bases respectively, with 13 bases between them. Germline V CDR1 and CDR2: SGHTA, FQGNSA. CDR3 loop: CASSSGLMSSYNEQFF. DNA of the CDR3: TGTGCCAGCAGCTCAGGACTGATGAGCTCCTACAATGAGCAGTTCTTC.

This clonotype was picked up many times. This sequence joins TRBV12-3 or TRBV12-4 and TRBJ2-1; the D is unclear. The CDR3 covers 14 residues. V was pared by 5 bases and J by 6 bases, with 14 bases between. CDR3 residues: CASSLRLAPNEQFF. For the CDR3, the DNA is TGTGCCAGCAGTCTCCGACTCGCCCCCAATGAGCAGTTCTTC.

This clonotype was seen repeatedly, ten times or more. This chain connects TRBV6-6 to TRBJ2-1; weak D call: TRBD1 (5 bases). The germline V gene encodes CDR1 MNHNY and CDR2 SVGAGI (reference sequence). V lost 7 bases and J lost 3, with 13 bases in between. This CDR3 is built from 14 residues. CDR3 loop: CASTTDRSYNEQFF. The DNA of the CDR3 is TGTGCCAGCACCACCGACAGAAGCTACAATGAGCAGTTCTTC.

This clonotype counts as medium-sized (0.01 to 0.1%). CDR3 bases: TGCAGCGTTGATGGCGGGGTCGGGACAGGGAGACATCTCGAAGCTTTCTTT. It translates to CSVDGGVGTGRHLEAFF. The chain employs TRBV29-1 and TRBJ1-1; TRBD1 matches 9 bases. The J segment lost 8 bases and the V segment lost 3 bases, leaving 19 bases of the junction unmatched. The CDR3 has 17 residues. Germline loops: CDR1 SQVTM, CDR2 ANQGSEA.

This clonotype was counted at least ten times. The CDR3 nucleotides read TGTGCCAGCAGTTACTCGCAGGACAGGGGGCGTAGGAGCATTCAGTACTTC. This translates into CASSYSQDRGRRSIQYF. The chain carries TRBV6-5 and TRBJ2-4, with 11 bases matching TRBD1. Germline V lookup: CDR1 MNHEY, CDR2 SVGAGI. J gave up 9 bases and V 0 bases, and 10 bases lay outside the gene matches. The CDR3 spans 17 residues.